The source of this TCR beta chain is a study of shared clonotypes between healthy human individuals. Overall study context: Three plates were used per donor for CD4 naive, three for CD4 memory, two for CD8 naive and one for CD8 memory.

TCRdb's table, derived via immunoSEQ multiplex PCR, lists solely in-frame clones and lacks some. Counted here are more than 1.2 million clones, approximately 98.5% occurring once; the ten biggest clones make up over 0.3%. On this clone: Its antigen remains unidentified.

Study observations and caveats: Clonotypes shared by all four sorted-subset donors had higher generation probabilities than non-shared clonotypes. Sampling involved blood alone; tissue repertoires likely differ.

The sequenced sample was naive CD4+ T cells sorted from blood. Subset here: CD45RA+ positively selected. This clonotype originated in a man aged 25 to 40 in good health.

In nucleotides, the CDR3 is TGTGCCAGCAGTGAAGTGTCCCGAGGGGAAAAACTGTTTTTT. Translating it yields CASSEVSRGEKLFF. This sequence joins TRBV2 and TRBJ1-4; D gene uncertain. The V gene's germline CDR1 is SNHLY and CDR2 FYNNEI. The CDR3 loop spans 14 amino acids. Trimming shortened V by 1 base and J by 8 bases, and 11 bases separated the two germline ends.